Listed below are T cell receptor beta chains from one sample, sequenced in a study of T cell responses to AZD1222 COVID-19 vaccine. Sequenced by immunoSEQ multiplex PCR; TCRdb stores in-frame clones only, minus some. Counted here are 85,000 to 90,000 clones, 70% to 90% occurring once; the ten biggest clones make up approximately 5%. The starting material was peripheral blood, obtained 28 days after the second AZD1222 dose. These receptors were collected from an adult who received the AZD1222 COVID-19 vaccine. Both conserved end residues are part of each CDR3.

TRBV7-8	TRBJ1-2	CASSLSGTGNYGYTF
TRBV6-5	TRBJ2-2	CASSYSQGRGGELFF
TRBV6-5	TRBJ1-4	CASTDRGWEKLFF
TRBV30	TRBJ1-3	CAWSVRMDVGGNTIYF
TRBV5-1	TRBJ1-3	CASSRGQGDTIYF
TRBV5-4	TRBJ1-1	CASSPGQPNTEAFF
TRBV24-1	TRBJ2-5	CATSSPGEGETQYF
TRBV11-2	TRBJ1-6	CASSRQIYNSPLHF
TRBV10-2	TRBJ1-1	CASSEWTENTEAFF
TRBV7-3	TRBJ2-3	CASSPFGGITDTQYF
TRBV14	TRBJ1-3	CASSQGGSGNTIYF
TRBV20-1	TRBJ1-1	CSPRGNTEAFF
TRBV12-3/TRBV12-4	TRBJ1-1	CASSFQQTEAFF
TRBV2	TRBJ2-2	CASSETLARTLRGTGELFF
TRBV13	TRBJ1-1	CASSPYQGNTEAFF
TRBV2	TRBJ2-3	CASSVLATDTQYF
TRBV9	TRBJ2-7	CASSEGPFGSYEQYF
TRBV19	TRBJ2-5	CANSTYRAQETQYF
TRBV3-1/TRBV3-2	TRBJ2-3	CASRDASTDTQYF
TRBV5-1	TRBJ1-4	CASSPFAVATNEKLFF
TRBV11-2	TRBJ1-6	CASSLGQKNSPLHF
TRBV7-8	TRBJ1-2	CASSLGSDYGYTF
TRBV3-1/TRBV3-2	TRBJ2-7	CASSQDRDRGYEQYF